Following are 29 T cell receptor beta chains from one sample sequenced in a study of control samples from healthy donors and cancer patients. Only in-frame clones appear in the TCRdb table, and some are missing; sequencing was by immunoSEQ multiplex PCR. The data contain fewer than 100,000 clones, 82% of them seen just once; the ten biggest clones take up about 9.2%. Sequences were obtained from blood. These receptor sequences come from a woman aged 55-69 years in good health.

Details on this clone: The germline gene is not matched at one end of the junction; a read error may be the cause. V gene TRBV6-1 combines with J gene TRBJ1-3; no reliable D call. Germline V gives CDR1 MNHNS, CDR2 SASEGT. CDR3 length: 13 amino acids. The CDR3, as DNA: TGTGCCAGCGGTGAATCCTCTGGAAACACCATATATTTT. This encodes CASGESSGNTIYF.

The chain couples TRBV10-3 to TRBJ2-7; possible D gene TRBD2, 6 bases. The V gene lost 4 bases and the J gene lost 12 bases, with 19 bases spanning the gap. Germline CDR1 ENHRY, CDR2 SYGVKD. This CDR3 comprises 13 residues. CDR3 nucleotide sequence: TGTGCCATCAGTGTCTCAGGTGGCCGGGGGTGGTACTTC. Its translation: CAISVSGGRGWYF.

The CDR3 reads CASSLGGFSSPLHF. Written as DNA, the CDR3 is TGCGCCAGCAGCTTGGGGGGTTTTAGCTCACCCCTCCACTTT. The chain joins TRBV5-1 to TRBJ1-6; D is undetermined. CDR3 size: 14 residues. CDR1 and CDR2 (germline): SGHRS, YFSETQ. Trimming stripped 0 bases from V and 10 bases from J, with 11 bases between.

This clone was recorded only once. The chain has TRBV19 and TRBJ2-5, with 8 bases lining up with TRBD1. CDR3 length: 13 amino acids. The V segment lost 5 bases and the J segment 6 bases; nucleotides outside the gene matches: 5. Per the germline V gene, CDR1 is LNHDA and CDR2 is SQIVND (reference sequence). The CDR3: CASSLDRGQTQYF. The DNA of the CDR3 is TGTGCCAGTAGTCTCGACAGGGGACAGACCCAGTACTTC.

The rearrangement uses TRBV15 and TRBJ2-5, with 9 bases that match TRBD1. The J segment lost 5 bases and the V segment lost 1 base, leaving 5 bases of the junction unmatched. The CDR3 runs 15 residues. Looked up from germline, CDR1 is LNHNV and CDR2 is YYDKDF (reference sequence). The CDR3 sequence is CATSRGTGARETQYF. Here the CDR3 DNA reads TGTGCCACCAGCAGAGGGACAGGGGCGCGGGAGACCCAGTACTTC.

This chain uses TRBV5-1 with TRBJ2-1; D is unclear. The V end lost 0 bases, the J end lost 4 bases, and 11 bases lay between the germline ends. The CDR3 is made up of 15 amino acids. The germline gives CDR1 SGHRS, CDR2 YFSETQ. The CDR3 reads CASSLVAERYNEQFF. CDR3 coding DNA: TGCGCCAGCAGCTTGGTAGCAGAGAGATACAATGAGCAGTTCTTC.

The chain is built from TRBV28 and TRBJ1-5; TRBD1 is a possible D gene (5 bases). V gave up 7 bases and J gave up 6 bases, with 13 bases separating them. The CDR3 is 13 residues long. Germline CDR1 MDHEN, CDR2 SYDVKM. The CDR3 region has the DNA TGTGCCAGCAATCAGGGTGTGAGTCAGCCCCAGCATTTT. Amino acid sequence: CASNQGVSQPQHF.

The CDR3 loop is CASSSSEDVNEKLFF. In DNA, the CDR3 is TGTGCCAGCAGTAGTTCGGAGGACGTTAATGAAAAACTGTTTTTT. The V gene is TRBV6-6, the J gene TRBJ1-4; no clear D. Germline V lookup: CDR1 MNHNY, CDR2 SVGAGI (reference sequence). Trimming took off 5 bases at V and 4 bases at J, with 14 bases between the two ends. CDR3 length equals 15 residues.

The V gene is TRBV10-3, the J gene TRBJ1-2; D uncertain. The CDR3 length is 13 residues. Germline values: CDR1 ENHRY, CDR2 SYGVKD. With 3 bases removed from V and 1 base from J, the gap between germline ends came to 6 bases. This CDR3 reads CAISDGNNYGYTF. In DNA, the CDR3 is TGTGCCATCAGTGACGGGAATAACTATGGCTACACCTTC.

This sequence joins TRBV7-2 and TRBJ2-1; 10 positions agree with TRBD2. The CDR3 totals 15 residues. Trimming removed 5 bases from V and 4 bases from J; junction bases left unmatched: 5. Per the germline V gene, CDR1 is SGHTA and CDR2 is FQGNSA. CDR3 DNA sequence: TGTGCCAGCAGCGAAACTAGCGGGGAGTACAATGAGCAGTTCTTC. Protein: CASSETSGEYNEQFF.

The chain links TRBV10-1 to TRBJ1-4; D unresolved. Germline CDR1 is WNHNN and CDR2 is SYGVQD (reference sequence). V was clipped by 0 bases and J by 8 bases, with 10 bases between them. The CDR3 consists of 14 residues. The CDR3 DNA reads as TGCGCCAGCAGTGAGTCGTCGGGAGGCGAAAAACTGTTTTTT. Its protein product is CASSESSGGEKLFF.

Written as DNA, the CDR3 is TGCGCCAGCAGCTTGCGGGAATCCGGGGAGCTGTTTTTT. It encodes CASSLRESGELFF. The rearrangement joins TRBV5-1 to TRBJ2-2; D possibly corresponds to TRBD2 (5 bases). Germline V gene sequence: CDR1 SGHRS, CDR2 YFSETQ. Between the trimmed V and J ends, which lost 1 base and 6 bases, there was a span of 7 bases. The CDR3 is made up of 13 amino acids.

This chain links TRBV14 with TRBJ2-1; no definite D call. Germline CDR1 is SGHDN and CDR2 is FVKESK. This CDR3 comprises 16 residues. Trimming shortened V by 2 bases and J by 7 bases, and 18 bases separated the two germline ends. As DNA, the CDR3 is TGTGCCAGCAGCCAATTTATGGTAGGCGAGGTGAATGAGCAGTTCTTC. Translated: CASSQFMVGEVNEQFF.

This chain links TRBV5-1 with TRBJ2-2; tentatively, D is TRBD1 (6 bases). Trimming removed 3 bases from V and 7 bases from J, with 10 bases in between. Germline CDR1 and CDR2: SGHRS and YFSETQ. The CDR3 runs 13 residues. The CDR3 bases are TGCGCCAGCAGCTACACGACAGGCGGGGAGCTGTTTTTT. Amino acid sequence: CASSYTTGGELFF.

This chain uses TRBV18 with TRBJ2-5, with TRBD1 as a possible D gene (5 bases). Looked up from germline, CDR1 is KGHSH and CDR2 is LQKENI. Trimming pared 0 bases from V and 4 bases from J, leaving 18 bases between. The CDR3 consists of 17 residues. The DNA of the CDR3 is TGTGCCAGCTCACCACCGTCAGCAGGGATTGTGAGAGAGACCCAGTACTTC. Its protein is CASSPPSAGIVRETQYF. The full variable domain, rest sourced from reference TRBV18 and TRBJ2-5, is NAGVMQNPRHLVRRRGQEARLRCSPMKGHSHVYWYRQLPEEGLKFMVYLQKENIIDESGMPKERFSAEFPKEGPSILRIQQVVRGDSAAYFCASSPPSAGIVRETQYFGPGTRLLVL.

This chain connects TRBV11-2 to TRBJ2-7; D is undetermined. Per the germline V gene, CDR1 is SGHAT and CDR2 is FQNNGV. The V end was cut by 1 base, the J end by 0 bases, with 16 bases between. The CDR3 length is 17 residues. The CDR3 reads CASSLVGKTFGSYEQYF. The CDR3 nucleotides are TGTGCCAGCAGCTTAGTCGGTAAAACGTTTGGCTCCTACGAGCAGTACTTC.

J is TRBJ2-7 and V is TRBV11-2, with D possibly matching TRBD2 (6 bases). Germline assignment: CDR1 SGHAT and CDR2 FQNNGV. Trimming took off 5 bases at V and 3 bases at J, with 14 bases between the two ends. This CDR3 is built from 14 residues. The CDR3 DNA follows: TGTGCCAGCAGCCCGGCACTAGCAGGCTACGAGCAGTACTTC. Protein: CASSPALAGYEQYF.

This chain uses TRBV27 with TRBJ1-2; 9 nucleotides align to TRBD1. V lost 5 bases, J lost 8 bases, and 6 bases stayed unmatched. CDR3 size: 13 residues. Germline V gene lookup returns CDR1 MNHEY and CDR2 SMNVEV (reference sequence). This CDR3 reads CASSRDRDAGYTF. The CDR3 coding sequence is TGTGCCAGCAGTCGGGACAGGGACGCGGGCTACACCTTC.

This chain links TRBV6-2 or TRBV6-3 with TRBJ1-1; the D gene is possibly TRBD1 (5 bases). The CDR3 consists of 13 residues. Trimming stripped 7 bases from V and 0 bases from J, with 9 bases between. CDR1 and CDR2 from the germline V gene are MNHEY and SVGEGT. In DNA, the CDR3 is TGTGCCAGCAACCCAGGGCTGAACACTGAAGCTTTCTTT. Its translation is CASNPGLNTEAFF.

In regard to this clone: This sequence may be a read error, since a much larger clone differs from it by one base. The CDR3 loop is CASSLGTDTQYF. CDR3 DNA sequence: TGTGCCAGCAGCTTAGGCACAGATACGCAGTATTTT. V and J are TRBV11-2 and TRBJ2-3; D uncertain. The CDR3 runs 12 residues. CDR1 SGHAT and CDR2 FQNNGV come from the germline V gene. The V end lost 1 base, the J end lost 1 base, and 0 bases lay between the germline ends.

The chain employs TRBV28 and TRBJ1-4, with D unclear. The CDR3 is 13 residues long. The ends were cut back, 8 bases at V and 10 bases at J, with 17 bases in the middle. CDR1 MDHEN and CDR2 SYDVKM come from the germline V gene. Written as DNA, the CDR3 is TGTGCCAGCTGTAAGGGTGGGGTATCAAAACTGTTTTTT. This sequence encodes CASCKGGVSKLFF. The full variable domain, its missing parts supplied by reference TRBV28 and TRBJ1-4, is DVKVTQSSRYLVKRTGEKVFLECVQDMDHENMFWYRQDPGLGLRLIYFSYDVKMKEKGDIPEGYSVSREKKERFSLILESASTNQTSMYLCASCKGGVSKLFFGSGTQLSVL.

The V and J genes are TRBV5-1 and TRBJ1-1, with no clear D. CDR1 SGHRS and CDR2 YFSETQ come from the germline V gene. V gave up 0 bases and J gave up 1 base, with 7 bases separating them. This CDR3 comprises 14 residues. The CDR3 bases are TGCGCCAGCAGCTTGGGATCGGCGAACACTGAAGCTTTCTTT. Residues: CASSLGSANTEAFF.

This clone was detected a few times. The rearrangement uses TRBV10-3 and TRBJ2-1; the match to TRBD2 covers 12 bases. Unmatched junction bases numbered 10, after V lost 6 bases and J lost 10 bases. Germline CDR1 reads ENHRY; CDR2 reads SYGVKD. The CDR3 spans 15 residues. This chain's CDR3 is CAIRDYTSGGNEQFF. The CDR3 nucleotides are TGTGCCATCAGGGATTATACTAGCGGGGGGAACGAGCAGTTCTTC.

The chain couples TRBV24-1 to TRBJ2-1; D ambiguous. The V end lost 3 bases, the J end lost 0 bases, and 11 bases lay between the germline ends. Germline-derived CDR1 and CDR2 are KGHDR and SFDVKD. The CDR3 spans 16 residues. This chain's CDR3 is CATSDPSTSSYNEQFF. In nucleotides, the CDR3 is TGTGCCACCAGTGATCCGAGTACGAGCTCCTACAATGAGCAGTTCTTC.

This clone was detected only once. The V gene is TRBV7-2, the J gene TRBJ2-1; D ambiguous. Germline CDR1 and CDR2: SGHTA and FQGNSA. The CDR3 spans 13 residues. Trimming stripped 1 base from V and 4 bases from J, with 5 bases between. The CDR3 spells CASSLVGYNEQFF. The CDR3 DNA reads as TGTGCCAGCAGCTTAGTCGGGTACAATGAGCAGTTCTTC.

The gene calls are TRBV27 and TRBJ1-2; the match to TRBD1 covers 10 bases. After removal of 2 bases from V and 1 base from J, the junction contained 1 base not matched to a gene. The CDR3 sequence is 15 residues long. Germline values: CDR1 MNHEY, CDR2 SMNVEV (reference sequence). CDR3 DNA: TGTGCCAGCAGTTTAAGGGACAGGGGTAACTATGGCTACACCTTC. The encoded protein is CASSLRDRGNYGYTF.

This chain joins TRBV6-6 and TRBJ1-2; a weak D match, TRBD1 (5 bases). Germline values: CDR1 MNHNY, CDR2 SVGAGI (reference sequence). V was trimmed by 5 bases and J by 7 bases, leaving 8 bases between them. This CDR3 has 11 residues. CDR3 in DNA: TGTGCCAGCAGTACAGGAAGTGGCTACACCTTC. Its translation: CASSTGSGYTF.

V and J are TRBV19 and TRBJ2-1, with 9 positions matching TRBD2. Germline loops: CDR1 LNHDA, CDR2 SQIVND (reference sequence). The CDR3 runs to 15 residues. V was pared by 3 bases and J by 8 bases, with 8 bases of the junction left unmatched. In DNA form, the CDR3 reads TGTGCCAGTAGTATTCTGGCGGGAGGGTTGGATGAGCAGTTCTTC. Translated, it gives CASSILAGGLDEQFF.

This chain links TRBV7-2 with TRBJ2-7, with a possible D match to TRBD2 (6 bases). Germline CDR1 is SGHTA and CDR2 is FQGNSA. The CDR3 totals 15 residues. V lost 0 bases to trimming and J lost 4 bases, with 13 bases between them. This chain's CDR3 is CASSLANLGTYEQYF. CDR3 DNA: TGTGCCAGCAGCTTAGCGAATTTAGGGACTTACGAGCAGTACTTC.